The next 28 T cell receptor beta chains were all read from a single sample in a study of low-dose radiotherapy and immunotherapy resistance in tumors. Time point meaning: after trial treatment. Treatment reported: LDRT plus nivolumab, ipilimumab, low-dose cyclophosphamide and aspirin (RACIN trial). First-strand cDNA used TRAV- and TRBV-specific primers, covering alpha and beta chains. With a V-primer adapter and a constant-region primer, TCRs were amplified for about 20 PCR cycles. TCRdb redid the calling of the reads with MiXCR, one entry per CDR3 protein. Here the sample spans tens of thousands of distinct CDR3 sequences, roughly 19% being singletons. The specimen comprised PBMCs, sampled after low-dose radiotherapy plus immunotherapy. These receptors were obtained from a female donor with ovarian cancer.

This clonotype was observed many times. The chain has TRBV30 and TRBJ1-5, with D perhaps TRBD1 (6 bases). V lost 2 bases to trimming and J lost 4 bases, with 15 bases between them. Germline lookup yields CDR1 GTSNPN and CDR2 SVGIG (reference sequence). The CDR3 length is 15 residues. CDR3 in amino acids: CAWSPPGHTNQPQHF. The CDR3 DNA reads TGTGCCTGGAGTCCCCCGGGACATACGAATCAGCCCCAGCATTTT.

As to this clonotype: A single base is all that separates this from a far larger clone, so a read error is likely. This chain uses TRBV4-2 with TRBJ2-7, with TRBD2 as a possible D gene (5 bases). V was pared by 6 bases and J by 7 bases, with 22 bases between. The length of the CDR3 is 15 residues. In germline, CDR1 is LGHNA, CDR2 YNFKEQ. CDR3 DNA: TGTGCCAGCAGTCCAGCGGCCCCCCTGGGGAATGAGCAGTACTTC. It is translated as CASSPAAPLGNEQYF.

This clonotype was seen ten or more times. This chain links TRBV28 with TRBJ1-5; TRBD1 matches at 8 bases. CDR1 and CDR2 from the germline V gene are MDHEN and SYDVKM. The CDR3 is 17 amino acids. Germline trimming cut 5 bases from V and 2 bases from J; bases unmatched to any gene: 11. The CDR3 region has the DNA TGTGCCAGCAGTCCACGAGGACAGGGAGTTGGCAATCAGCCCCAGCATTTT. Amino acids: CASSPRGQGVGNQPQHF. The full variable domain, with the rest looked up from reference TRBV28 and TRBJ1-5, is DVKVTQSSRYLVKRTGEKVFLECVQDMDHENMFWYRQDPGLGLRLIYFSYDVKMKEKGDIPEGYSVSREKKERFSLILESASTNQTSMYLCASSPRGQGVGNQPQHFGDGTRLSIL.

This clonotype was recorded many times. The chain recombines TRBV29-1 with TRBJ1-1; 7 bases align to TRBD1. V was pared by 7 bases and J by 0 bases, with 5 bases of the junction left unmatched. This CDR3 has 13 amino acids. CDR1 and CDR2 from the germline V gene are SQVTM and ANQGSEA. This CDR3 reads CSGKQGLNTEAFF. CDR3 nucleotides: TGCAGCGGGAAACAGGGGTTGAACACTGAAGCTTTCTTT.

This clonotype came up many times. The chain links TRBV6-6 to TRBJ1-2, with D perhaps matching TRBD1 (5 bases). The CDR3 extends over 17 amino acids. With 6 bases removed from V and 2 bases from J, the gap between germline ends came to 22 bases. From germline, CDR1 is MNHNY and CDR2 SVGAGI (reference sequence). In DNA form, the CDR3 reads TGTGCCAGCAGCCTCCAAATGGGGGGTATAATAAACTATGGCTACACCTTC. Translating it yields CASSLQMGGIINYGYTF.

This clonotype was detected many times. V and J are TRBV19 and TRBJ1-2; D is perhaps TRBD1 (5 bases). The CDR3 covers 15 residues. The V gene's germline CDR1 is LNHDA and CDR2 SQIVND (reference sequence). V lost 5 bases to trimming and J lost 6 bases, with 19 bases between them. CDR3 nucleotide sequence: TGTGCCAGTAGTCCCCAGACAGCGACAATTGATGGCTACACCTTC. It is translated as CASSPQTATIDGYTF.

This clonotype occurred a few times. J is TRBJ2-5 and V is TRBV25-1, with a weak D call TRBD2 (7 bases). The V gene's germline CDR1 is MGHDK and CDR2 SYGVNS. The CDR3 covers 14 residues. The ends were cut back, 7 bases at V and 4 bases at J, with 16 bases in the middle. The chain's CDR3 is CASNLRGLGETQYF. Here the CDR3 DNA reads TGTGCCAGCAACTTGCGGGGGCTAGGAGAGACCCAGTACTTC.

Many counts were recorded for this clonotype. The chain carries TRBV7-9 and TRBJ2-7, with 11 nucleotides matching TRBD2. The CDR3 runs 18 residues. The germline gives CDR1 SEHNR, CDR2 FQNEAQ (reference sequence). V shed 3 bases, J shed 1 base, and the junction held 11 bases outside the gene matches. The CDR3 coding sequence is TGTGCCAGCAGCTTTCCCGGGACTAGCGGCACAGGTTCCTACGAGCAGTACTTC. Protein product: CASSFPGTSGTGSYEQYF.

At least ten counts were recorded for this clonotype. The chain joins TRBV7-8 to TRBJ2-1, with TRBD2 identical over 8 bases. The V and J ends lost 2 bases and 3 bases, in that order; junction bases with no gene match: 9. The V gene's germline CDR1 is SGHVS and CDR2 FQNEAQ. There are 17 residues in the CDR3. This CDR3 reads CASSLRTSGSLYNEQFF. The CDR3 coding sequence is TGTGCCAGCAGCTTACGTACCAGCGGGAGCCTCTACAATGAGCAGTTCTTC.

This clonotype was observed at least ten times. The chain has TRBV28 and TRBJ1-1; no clear D gene. The germline V gene encodes CDR1 MDHEN and CDR2 SYDVKM. V was pared by 7 bases and J by 0 bases, with 12 bases between. The CDR3 totals 14 residues. The CDR3 DNA is TGTGCCAGCACCCCTCCCGGACTGAACACTGAAGCTTTCTTT. Translated: CASTPPGLNTEAFF.

Points on this clonotype: It is likely a read error: a sequence one base away is far more abundant. The gene calls are TRBV13 and TRBJ2-1; 12 nucleotides line up with TRBD2. The germline CDR1 and CDR2 sequences are PRHDT and FYEKMQ (reference sequence). The CDR3 spans 15 residues. The CDR3 sequence is CTSSTTSGGYNEQFF. CDR3 DNA sequence: TGTACCAGCAGCACAACTAGCGGGGGGTACAATGAGCAGTTCTTC.

This clonotype has just a few counts. Possible read error: a much larger clone is one base away. The chain recombines TRBV6-6 with TRBJ2-2; D is possibly TRBD2 (6 bases). Germline lookup yields CDR1 MNHNY and CDR2 SVGAGI (reference sequence). CDR3 length equals 14 residues. In DNA, the CDR3 is TGTGCCAGCAGCCCTAAGGCCAGAACCGGGGGGCTGTTTTTT. This encodes CASSPKARTGGLFF.

This clonotype was observed many times. CDR3 region: CASSRQENQPQHF. CDR3 bases: TGTGCCAGCAGTCGACAGGAAAATCAGCCCCAGCATTTT. V gene TRBV2 combines with J gene TRBJ1-5, with a possible D match to TRBD1 (6 bases). This CDR3 contains 13 residues. Trimming shortened V by 5 bases and J by 4 bases, and 9 bases separated the two germline ends. Per the germline V gene, CDR1 is SNHLY and CDR2 is FYNNEI. Full variable domain (outside the CDR3, taken from reference TRBV2 and TRBJ1-5): EPEVTQTPSHQVTQMGQEVILRCVPISNHLYFYWYRQILGQKVEFLVSFYNNEISEKSEIFDDQFSVERPDGSNFTLKIRSTKLEDSAMYFCASSRQENQPQHFGDGTRLSIL.

This clonotype was counted many times. An end of the junction differs from the germline gene, which may be a read error. V usage is TRBV7-6 and J usage is TRBJ2-1, with 8 positions matching TRBD1. The CDR3 sequence is 16 residues long. Germline CDR1 and CDR2: SGHVS and FNYEAQ. Written as DNA, the CDR3 is TGTGCTAGCAGCCAGGGGGGACAGGCGTTTTACAATGAGCAGTTCTTC. Its protein is CASSQGGQAFYNEQFF.

This rearrangement joins TRBV6-6 to TRBJ1-1; 9 bases match TRBD1. The germline CDR1 and CDR2 sequences are MNHNY and SVGAGI (reference sequence). This CDR3 comprises 14 residues. Trimming cost V 6 bases and J 5 bases; bases outside gene matches: 7. The CDR3, as DNA: TGTGCCAGCAGGCAACAGGGGGCTCGGACTGAAGCTTTCTTT. Residues: CASRQQGARTEAFF.

This clonotype was recorded many times. This chain connects TRBV20-1 to TRBJ2-7; no reliable D call. V lost 1 base, J lost 1 base, and 8 bases lay in between. Germline CDR1 and CDR2: DFQATT and SNEGSKA (reference sequence). CDR3 length: 13 amino acids. In DNA form, the CDR3 reads TGCAGTGCTAGAGTGGGCAGATCCTACGAGCAGTACTTC. Translation gives CSARVGRSYEQYF.

In this sample, this clonotype turned up many times. The CDR3 sequence is CASSDRVGTEAFF. CDR3 coding DNA: TGTGCCAGCAGCGACAGGGTCGGCACTGAAGCTTTCTTT. The chain recombines TRBV12-3 or TRBV12-4 with TRBJ1-1; TRBD1 matches 7 bases. Losses at the gene ends were 6 bases for V and 4 bases for J; bases not matched to a gene: 5. The CDR3 runs to 13 residues.

This clonotype was picked up many times. The chain recombines TRBV21-1 with TRBJ2-2; the table's D call of TRBD2 was not tested on the DNA. TRBV21-1 is a pseudogene segment. This CDR3 is 15 amino acids long. The CDR3 region is CASSKVESADRELFF. The CDR3 DNA follows: TGTGCCAGCAGCAAAGTGGAGTCCGCAGACCGGGAGCTGTTTTTT.

This clonotype was counted many times. The chain couples TRBV5-1 to TRBJ1-1, with 7 bases identical to TRBD1. The V gene end was trimmed by 4 bases and the J gene end by 5 bases; junction bases not matched to a gene: 5. The CDR3 runs to 13 residues. From germline, CDR1 is SGHRS and CDR2 YFSETQ. CDR3 amino acids: CASSINRGTEAFF. CDR3 in DNA: TGCGCCAGCAGCATAAACAGGGGAACTGAAGCTTTCTTT.

In this sample, this clonotype turned up many times. The rearrangement links TRBV20-1 to TRBJ2-4; 8 nucleotides agree with TRBD2. This CDR3 has 16 amino acids. CDR1 DFQATT and CDR2 SNEGSKA come from the germline V gene (reference sequence). Losses at the gene ends were 2 bases for V and 1 base for J; bases not matched to a gene: 7. CDR3 protein: CSARSGTRFAKNIQYF. Written as DNA, the CDR3 is TGCAGTGCTAGATCCGGGACTAGATTTGCCAAAAACATTCAGTACTTC.

Remarks on this clonotype: This likely traces to a read error, being one base from a far larger clone. The conserved closing phenylalanine or tryptophan is absent in this CDR3, likely reflecting a read error. It is unclear where the CDR3 begins or ends on the DNA, so no DNA is shown, and the CDR3 is as TCRdb lists it. The chain has TRBV6-1 and TRBJ2-3; the table's D call, TRBD1, was not checked against the DNA. Germline V lookup: CDR1 MNHNS, CDR2 SASEGT. From its first to its last residue, the CDR3 has 14 amino acids. The CDR3 here is CASSPDRVSYEQYI.

There are many counts of this clonotype. The rearrangement joins TRBV7-2 to TRBJ2-7, with 16 bases that match TRBD2. Germline loops: CDR1 SGHTA, CDR2 FQGNSA. V shed 1 base and J 7 bases; nucleotides not matched to a gene: 1. The CDR3 loop spans 15 amino acids. In DNA form, the CDR3 reads TGTGCCAGCAGCTTAGAGGGACTAGCGGGAGGGGAGCAGTACTTC. Translating it yields CASSLEGLAGGEQYF.

Note on this clonotype: No DNA is shown, since the ends of the CDR3 on it are uncertain; the CDR3 is the one TCRdb lists. The chain links TRBV23-1 to TRBJ1-5; the table's D call, TRBD1, has no DNA check behind it. TRBV23-1 is an open reading frame, and its role is uncertain. Termini included, the CDR3 measures 23 amino acids. The CDR3 is CASTNQTSMYLCASRSGNQPQHF.

Ten or more counts support this clonotype. This chain joins TRBV5-5 and TRBJ1-5, with 7 bases identical to TRBD1. Germline loops: CDR1 SGHKS, CDR2 YYEKEE (reference sequence). The trim removed 4 bases at V and 8 bases at J, leaving 6 bases unmatched. This CDR3 spans 13 amino acids. In DNA, the CDR3 is TGTGCCAGCAGCCGGGACAGTCTGGAGCCCCAGCATTTT. Encoded protein: CASSRDSLEPQHF.

This clonotype was seen repeatedly, ten times or more. This sequence joins TRBV5-1 and TRBJ2-7; D tentatively reads TRBD1 or TRBD2 (5 bases each). Trimming took 4 bases from V and 8 from J, leaving 13 bases between them. This CDR3 contains 12 residues. From germline, CDR1 is SGHRS and CDR2 YFSETQ. For the CDR3, the DNA is TGCGCCAGCAGCCCCGGGACCATCCAGCAGTACTTC. Translation: CASSPGTIQQYF.

This clonotype occurred many times. The chain combines TRBV20-1 with TRBJ1-5; no definite D call. The CDR3 has 16 residues. Per the germline V gene, CDR1 is DFQATT and CDR2 is SNEGSKA (reference sequence). Between the trimmed V and J ends, which lost 2 bases and 0 bases, there was a span of 14 bases. The CDR3 coding sequence is TGCAGTGCTAGACAGTCTGGGCGGGATAGCAATCAGCCCCAGCATTTT. This codes for CSARQSGRDSNQPQHF.

This clonotype was counted many times. CDR3 residues: CASTMGQGVYEQYF. The CDR3 bases are TGTGCCAGCACCATGGGACAGGGGGTCTACGAGCAGTACTTC. The gene calls are TRBV7-2 and TRBJ2-7; 11 bases line up with TRBD1. The CDR3 covers 14 residues. V shed 7 bases and J 3 bases; nucleotides not matched to a gene: 5. Germline assignment: CDR1 SGHTA and CDR2 FQGNSA.

DNA for the CDR3: TGTGCCAGCAGCTTGGTGGGCCCGGGGGCCAACGTCCTGACTTTC. Protein product: CASSLVGPGANVLTF. V is TRBV5-8 and J is TRBJ2-6; D unresolved. Germline V CDR1 and CDR2: SGHTS, YDEGEE. Between the trimmed V and J ends, which lost 0 bases and 4 bases, there was a span of 8 bases. The CDR3 extends over 15 amino acids.